The T cell receptor beta chain described here comes from a study of vaccination and CD4 T cells after COVID-19. Study background: Cultures designated as controls were supplied with a CEFX pool, an HIV-1 Nef pool, or no peptide.

For this clonotype: What it binds is unknown.

Once obtained from cultured CD4+ T cells, the DNA was sequenced using the Oncomine TCR Beta short-read assay. In TCRdb, the PCR reads were re-called with MiXCR into one record per CDR3 protein. The repertoire has 4,500 to 5,000 distinct CDR3 sequences, around 80% of them found once; the top ten carry approximately 50%. Treatment reported: roughly 10-day PBMC culture with coronavirus spike peptide pools or control peptides (ViraFEST assay). CDR3 length: 14 amino acids. The germline CDR1 and CDR2 sequences are SNHLY and FYNNEI. The trim removed 5 bases at V and 10 bases at J, leaving 10 bases unmatched.

The receptor comes from a human donor who had recovered from COVID-19. The chain uses TRBV2 and TRBJ1-5, with 8 bases that match TRBD1. The sequenced sample was CD4+ T cells from blood, cultured in vitro. For the CDR3, the DNA is TGTGCCAGCAGTAGCAGGGGGCAAGGTGGACCCCAGCATTTT. Translated, it gives CASSSRGQGGPQHF.